In its sample, the clone carrying this TCR beta chain was seen many times. Its antigen is as yet unknown. These data are taken from a study of T-cell memory formation after mild COVID-19. Study observations and caveats: Pre-infection memory contained some responding clones, which suggested that cross-reactive memory had joined.

TCR alpha and TCR beta cDNA libraries carrying sample barcodes and UMIs were produced by 5'RACE using constant-segment primers. TCRdb itself ran the 5' RACE reads through MiXCR, one entry per CDR3 protein. The sample carries over 250,000 distinct CDR3 sequences, less than 20% recorded once. The CDR3 consists of 13 residues. V gave up 7 bases and J gave up 6 bases, with 16 bases separating them. The V call is TRBV12-3 or TRBV12-4, the J call TRBJ2-7, with unresolved D. Source material: PBMCs or a T cell subset sorted from them (not recorded which). The source is a man between 18 and 29 years old who had mild COVID-19 (a few samples of this study predate the infection). Cell type and time point are not known. This chain's CDR3 is CASKILGLPEQYF. The CDR3 region has the DNA TGTGCCAGCAAAATTCTAGGCCTGCCCGAGCAGTACTTC.